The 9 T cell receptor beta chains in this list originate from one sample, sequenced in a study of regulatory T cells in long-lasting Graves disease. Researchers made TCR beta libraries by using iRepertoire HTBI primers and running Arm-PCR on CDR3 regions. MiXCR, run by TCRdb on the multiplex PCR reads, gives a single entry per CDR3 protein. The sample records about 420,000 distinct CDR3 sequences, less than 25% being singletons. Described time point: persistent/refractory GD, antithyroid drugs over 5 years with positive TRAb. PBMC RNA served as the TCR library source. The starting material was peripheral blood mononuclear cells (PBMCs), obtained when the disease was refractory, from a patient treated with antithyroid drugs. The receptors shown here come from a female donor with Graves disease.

The CDR3 spells CASSLEHGGQPQHF. For the CDR3, the DNA is TGCGCCAGCAGCTTGGAACACGGAGGGCAGCCCCAGCATTTT. The rearrangement joins TRBV5-1 to TRBJ1-5; no clear D. Germline V gives CDR1 SGHRS, CDR2 YFSETQ. V was trimmed by 0 bases and J by 7 bases, leaving 11 bases between them. The CDR3 has 14 amino acids.

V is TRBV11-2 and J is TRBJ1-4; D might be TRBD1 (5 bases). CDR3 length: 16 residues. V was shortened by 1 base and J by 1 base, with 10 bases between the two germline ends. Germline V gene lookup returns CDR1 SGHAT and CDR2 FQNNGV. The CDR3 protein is CASSLAMTETNEKLFF. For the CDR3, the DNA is TGTGCCAGCAGCTTAGCGATGACAGAAACTAATGAAAAACTGTTTTTT. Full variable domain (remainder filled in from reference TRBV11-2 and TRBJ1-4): EAGVAQSPRYKIIEKRQSVAFWCNPISGHATLYWYQQILGQGPKLLIQFQNNGVVDDSQLPKDRFSAERLKGVDSTLKIQPAKLEDSAVYLCASSLAMTETNEKLFFGSGTQLSVL.

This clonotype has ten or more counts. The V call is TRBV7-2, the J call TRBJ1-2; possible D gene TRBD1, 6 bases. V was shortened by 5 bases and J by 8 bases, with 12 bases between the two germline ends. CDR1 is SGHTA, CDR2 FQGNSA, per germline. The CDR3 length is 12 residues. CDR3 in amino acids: CASSEQGDGYTF. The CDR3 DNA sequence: TGTGCCAGCAGCGAACAGGGTGACGGCTACACCTTC. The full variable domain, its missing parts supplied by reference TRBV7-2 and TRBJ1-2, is GAGVSQSPSNKVTEKGKDVELRCDPISGHTALYWYRQSLGQGLEFLIYFQGNSAPDKSGLPSDRFSAERTGGSVSTLTIQRTQQEDSAVYLCASSEQGDGYTFGSGTRLTVV.

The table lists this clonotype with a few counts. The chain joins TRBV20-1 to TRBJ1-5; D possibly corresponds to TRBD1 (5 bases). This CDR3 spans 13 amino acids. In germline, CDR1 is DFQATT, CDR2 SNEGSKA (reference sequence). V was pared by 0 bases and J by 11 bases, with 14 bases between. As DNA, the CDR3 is TGCAGTGCTAGAGAGCCGGTCGGGGACGCCCAGCATTTT. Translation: CSAREPVGDAQHF.

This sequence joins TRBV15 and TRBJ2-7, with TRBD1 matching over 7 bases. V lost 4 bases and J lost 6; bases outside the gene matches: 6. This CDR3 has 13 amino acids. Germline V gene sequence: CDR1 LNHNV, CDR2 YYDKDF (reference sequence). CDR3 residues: CATSIGQVAEQYF. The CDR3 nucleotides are TGTGCCACCAGCATCGGACAGGTCGCCGAGCAGTACTTC.

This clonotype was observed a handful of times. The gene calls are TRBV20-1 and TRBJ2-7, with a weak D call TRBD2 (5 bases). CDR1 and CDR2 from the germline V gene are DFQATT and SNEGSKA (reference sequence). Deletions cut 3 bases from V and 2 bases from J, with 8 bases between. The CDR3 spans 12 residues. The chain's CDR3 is CSASGKAYEQYF. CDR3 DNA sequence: TGCAGTGCTAGCGGGAAGGCCTACGAGCAGTACTTC.

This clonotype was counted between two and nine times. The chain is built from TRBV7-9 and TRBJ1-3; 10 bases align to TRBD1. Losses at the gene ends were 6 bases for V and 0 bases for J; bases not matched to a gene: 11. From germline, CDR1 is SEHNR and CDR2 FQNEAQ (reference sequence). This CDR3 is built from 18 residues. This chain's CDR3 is CASSRDRGNKSSGNTIYF. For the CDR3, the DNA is TGTGCCAGCAGTCGGGACAGGGGCAACAAAAGCTCTGGAAACACCATATATTTT.

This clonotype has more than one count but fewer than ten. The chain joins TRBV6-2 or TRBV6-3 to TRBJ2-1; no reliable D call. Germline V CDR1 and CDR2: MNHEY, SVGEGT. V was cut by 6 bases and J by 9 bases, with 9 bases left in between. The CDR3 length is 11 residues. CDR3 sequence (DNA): TGTGCCAGCAGGCAGTTCGGTGAGCAGTTCTTC. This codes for CASRQFGEQFF.

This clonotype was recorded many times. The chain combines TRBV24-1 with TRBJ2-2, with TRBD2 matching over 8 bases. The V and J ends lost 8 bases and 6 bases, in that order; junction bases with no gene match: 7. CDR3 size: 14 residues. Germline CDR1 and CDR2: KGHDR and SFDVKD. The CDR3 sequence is CATTAGGRSGELFF. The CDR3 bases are TGTGCCACCACGGCGGGAGGACGGTCCGGGGAGCTGTTTTTT.